This T cell receptor (beta chain) was sequenced for a study of human T cells and chemical hapten exposure. This clonotype showed up just a few times. A single record per CDR3 protein comes from TCRdb applying MiXCR to the RACE reads. The repertoire holds around 130,000 distinct CDR3 sequences, with 8.5% to 9.5% as singletons. Sample time point: healthy volunteer bleed at 2 weeks. Someone pulled total RNA out of unfractionated whole blood. After removal of 5 bases from V and 8 bases from J, the junction contained 10 bases not matched to a gene. The CDR3 extends over 15 amino acids. The sequenced sample consisted of whole blood. The sequence was collected from a male donor in good health. Some clones in this sample may be carry-over from other donors' samples. The genes are TRBV12-3 or TRBV12-4 and TRBJ1-2; 11 nucleotides agree with TRBD1. CDR3 sequence: CASSPRTGGAAGYTF. As DNA, the CDR3 is TGTGCCAGCAGTCCCCGGACAGGGGGCGCGGCCGGCTACACCTTC.